Sequencing of this T cell receptor (beta chain) was carried out in a study of Ad26.COV2.S vaccination and SARS-CoV-2 variants. Using immunoSEQ multiplex PCR, the repertoire was profiled, and TCRdb retains in-frame clones only, with some absent. The profile covers hundreds of thousands of clones, with about 83% appearing a single time and approximately 7.8% taken by the ten largest. Indicated treatment: about 20 received Ad26.COV2.S at low or high dose, single or two shots; about 5 received placebo; per-sample allocation not given. The study sampled participants on day 63 after the first vaccine or placebo injection. Based in Boston, the donor was an adult of 18-55 years. Participants' vaccine, an Ad26 vector, delivered Wuhan-strain SARS-CoV-2 spike. The CDR3 length is 12 residues. V lost 6 bases, J lost 1 base, and 6 bases lay in between. Germline lookup yields CDR1 LNHDA and CDR2 SQIVND (reference sequence).

The source is a person aged 18-60 years who received the Ad26.COV2.S COVID-19 vaccine or a placebo. The chain combines TRBV19 with TRBJ1-1; the D is unclear. Specimen: peripheral blood, collected in a trial of Ad26.COV2.S vaccine versus placebo. The CDR3 region is CASRKGNTEAFF. In DNA, the CDR3 is TGTGCCAGTAGGAAAGGGAACACTGAAGCTTTCTTT.